A selection of T cell receptor beta chains follows, all from one sample in a study of cytomegalovirus exposure and HLA in healthy donors. Only in-frame clones appear in the TCRdb table, and some are missing; sequencing was by immunoSEQ multiplex PCR. The repertoire holds about 210,000 clones, around 84% seen once, with around 0.23% in the top ten. The material sequenced was PBMCs. The receptor set was obtained from a girl aged 2-9 years in good health and CMV-seronegative. CDR3s include the opening cysteine and the closing phenylalanine or tryptophan. D genes are given only for firm matches. The size field is filled for only some rows; it gives once, few, many or a size class.

d_gene,abundance,v_gene,j_gene,CDR3aa,CDR3nt
-,once,TRBV7-3,TRBJ1-6,CASSLTSSYNSPLHF,TGTGCCAGCAGCTTAACCAGCTCCTATAATTCACCCCTCCACTTT
TRBD1,-,TRBV9,TRBJ2-3,CASSVAPGTGGTDTQYF,TGTGCCAGCAGCGTAGCCCCCGGGACAGGGGGCACAGATACGCAGTATTTT
TRBD2,-,TRBV11-3,TRBJ2-3,CASSQAGGTQYF,TGTGCCAGCAGCCAGGCGGGGGGCACGCAGTATTTT
-,-,TRBV11-2,TRBJ2-7,CASSERQATYEQYF,TGTGCCAGCAGCGAAAGACAGGCTACCTACGAGCAGTACTTC
-,few,TRBV19,TRBJ1-3,CASSIRHSGNTIYF,TGTGCCAGTAGTATTCGACACTCTGGAAACACCATATATTTT
TRBD2,-,TRBV7-9,TRBJ2-2,CASSSWTSGNTGELFF,TGTGCCAGCAGCTCCTGGACTAGCGGGAACACCGGGGAGCTGTTTTTT
TRBD1,-,TRBV5-6,TRBJ1-2,CASSWTGGTNYGYTF,TGTGCCAGCAGCTGGACAGGGGGAACTAACTATGGCTACACCTTC
TRBD2,-,TRBV2,TRBJ2-4,CASSPLPGLAGSPSSKNIQYF,TGTGCCAGCAGTCCCCTACCGGGACTAGCGGGATCCCCCTCGTCCAAAAACATTCAGTACTTC
-,few,TRBV2,TRBJ2-7,CASGVYEQYF,TGTGCCAGCGGAGTCTACGAGCAGTACTTC
TRBD1,-,TRBV4-1,TRBJ2-1,CASSQGTGGFDEQFF,TGCGCCAGCAGCCAAGGAACAGGGGGCTTTGATGAGCAGTTCTTC
TRBD2,-,TRBV29-1,TRBJ2-5,CSASGAGAETQYF,TGCAGCGCGAGCGGGGCGGGAGCAGAGACCCAGTACTTC
-,-,TRBV27,TRBJ1-5,CASSLQGNQPQHF,TGTGCCAGCAGCCTTCAGGGAAATCAGCCCCAGCATTTT
-,-,TRBV5-1,TRBJ1-2,CAGSLVGGGARGYTF,TGCGCCGGCAGCTTGGTTGGAGGAGGGGCGCGGGGCTACACCTTC
TRBD2,-,TRBV29-1,TRBJ2-1,CSVEGLAGRYNEQFF,TGCAGCGTTGAAGGACTAGCGGGACGCTACAATGAGCAGTTCTTC
TRBD2,few,TRBV27,TRBJ2-1,CASRRTSGRWREQFF,TGTGCCAGCAGGAGGACTAGCGGGAGGTGGCGGGAGCAGTTCTTC
-,-,TRBV6-5,TRBJ1-4,CASSYRSGEKLFF,TGTGCCAGCAGTTACAGATCAGGGGAAAAACTGTTTTTT
-,-,TRBV19,TRBJ1-5,CASSDRPNQPQHF,TGTGCCAGTAGTGACAGACCCAATCAGCCCCAGCATTTT
-,-,TRBV18,TRBJ1-5,CASSPPPGLGQPQHF,TGTGCCAGCTCACCACCCCCAGGGTTGGGACAGCCCCAGCATTTT
TRBD2,-,TRBV5-4,TRBJ2-7,CASSPTQRGTYEQYF,TGCGCCAGCAGCCCCACGCAGCGGGGAACCTACGAGCAGTACTTC
TRBD2,-,TRBV7-9,TRBJ2-7,CSSRPGLAGGSGSYEQYF,TGTTCCAGCAGACCTGGACTAGCGGGAGGTTCCGGCTCCTACGAGCAGTACTTC
TRBD1,-,TRBV29-1,TRBJ1-2,CSEGTGGRGYTF,TGCAGCGAAGGGACAGGGGGCCGTGGCTACACCTTC
-,-,TRBV7-9,TRBJ2-5,CASRPRSQETQYF,TGTGCCAGCCGCCCTCGGAGCCAAGAGACCCAGTACTTC
-,-,TRBV5-5,TRBJ1-2,CASSLGPDSSYGYTF,TGTGCCAGCAGCTTGGGTCCGGACAGCAGCTATGGCTACACCTTC
TRBD1,once,TRBV6-5,TRBJ2-7,CAIGQANYEQYF,TGTGCAATTGGACAGGCCAACTACGAGCAGTACTTC
-,-,TRBV9,TRBJ2-5,CASSTSGGTQYF,TGTGCCAGCAGCACCAGTGGTGGGACCCAGTACTTC
-,-,TRBV27,TRBJ2-7,CASRGDRVSYEQYF,TGTGCCAGCAGAGGCGATCGGGTCTCCTACGAGCAGTACTTC
TRBD2,-,TRBV5-6,TRBJ2-3,CASQRGPPRDTQYF,TGTGCCAGTCAGCGGGGGCCCCCAAGAGATACGCAGTATTTT